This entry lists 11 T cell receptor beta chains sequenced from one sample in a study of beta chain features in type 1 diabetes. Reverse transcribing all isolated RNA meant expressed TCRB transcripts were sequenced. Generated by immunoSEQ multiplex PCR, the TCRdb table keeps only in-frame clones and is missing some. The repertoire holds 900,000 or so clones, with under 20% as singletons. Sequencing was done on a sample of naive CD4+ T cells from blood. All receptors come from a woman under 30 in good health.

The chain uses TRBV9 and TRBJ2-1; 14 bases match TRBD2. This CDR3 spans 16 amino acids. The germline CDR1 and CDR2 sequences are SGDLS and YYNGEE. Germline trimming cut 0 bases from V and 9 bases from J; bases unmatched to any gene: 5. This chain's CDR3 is CASSVVGLAGGGEQFF. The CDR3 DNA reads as TGTGCCAGCAGCGTAGTTGGACTAGCGGGAGGAGGTGAGCAGTTCTTC.

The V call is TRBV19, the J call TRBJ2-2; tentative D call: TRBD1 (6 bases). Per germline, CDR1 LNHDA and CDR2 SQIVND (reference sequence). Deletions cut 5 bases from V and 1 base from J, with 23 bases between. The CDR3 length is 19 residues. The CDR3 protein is CASSFPDRLGELNTGELFF. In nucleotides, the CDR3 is TGTGCCAGTAGTTTCCCCGACAGGCTAGGCGAGTTGAACACCGGGGAGCTGTTTTTT.

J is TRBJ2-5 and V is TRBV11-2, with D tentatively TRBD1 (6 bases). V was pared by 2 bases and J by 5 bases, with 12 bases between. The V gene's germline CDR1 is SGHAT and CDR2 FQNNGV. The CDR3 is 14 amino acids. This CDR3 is CASSLSYRVETQYF. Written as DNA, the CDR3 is TGTGCCAGCAGCTTATCATACAGGGTGGAGACCCAGTACTTC.

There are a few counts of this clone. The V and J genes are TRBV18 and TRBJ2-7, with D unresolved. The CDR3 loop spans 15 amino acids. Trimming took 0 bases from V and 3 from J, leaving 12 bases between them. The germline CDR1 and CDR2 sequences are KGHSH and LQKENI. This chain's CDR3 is CASSPPGPYGYEQYF. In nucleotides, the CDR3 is TGTGCCAGCTCACCACCAGGGCCTTACGGCTACGAGCAGTACTTC.

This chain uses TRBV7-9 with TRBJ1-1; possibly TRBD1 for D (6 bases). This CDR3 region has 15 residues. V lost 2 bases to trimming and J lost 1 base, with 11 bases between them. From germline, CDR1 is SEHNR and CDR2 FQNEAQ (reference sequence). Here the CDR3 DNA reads TGTGCCAGCAGCTTAAACAGGGAGTCGAACACTGAAGCTTTCTTT. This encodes CASSLNRESNTEAFF.

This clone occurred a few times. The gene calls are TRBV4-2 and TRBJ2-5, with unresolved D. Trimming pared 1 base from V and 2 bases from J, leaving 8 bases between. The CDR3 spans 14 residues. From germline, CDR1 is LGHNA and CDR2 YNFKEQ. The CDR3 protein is CASSQVRGQETQYF. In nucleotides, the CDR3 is TGTGCCAGCAGCCAAGTGAGAGGACAAGAGACCCAGTACTTC.

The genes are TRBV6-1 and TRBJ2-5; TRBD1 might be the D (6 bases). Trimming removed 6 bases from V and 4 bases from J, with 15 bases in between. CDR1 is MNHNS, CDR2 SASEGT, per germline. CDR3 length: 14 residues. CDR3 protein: CASRTGQGVETQYF. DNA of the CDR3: TGTGCCAGCAGAACAGGGCAGGGTGTAGAGACCCAGTACTTC.

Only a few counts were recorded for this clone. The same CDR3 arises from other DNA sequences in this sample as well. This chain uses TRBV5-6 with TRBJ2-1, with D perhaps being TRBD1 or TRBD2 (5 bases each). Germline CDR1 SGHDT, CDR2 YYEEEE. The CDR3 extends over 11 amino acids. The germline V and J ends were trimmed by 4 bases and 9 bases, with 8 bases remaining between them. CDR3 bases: TGTGCCAGCAGCCTGGGACCTGAGCAGTTCTTC. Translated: CASSLGPEQFF.

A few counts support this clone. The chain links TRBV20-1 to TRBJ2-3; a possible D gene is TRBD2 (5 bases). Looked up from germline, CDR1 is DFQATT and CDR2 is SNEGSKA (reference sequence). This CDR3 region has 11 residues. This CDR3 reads CSAGDTDTQYF. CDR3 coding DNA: TGCAGCGCCGGGGACACAGATACGCAGTATTTT.

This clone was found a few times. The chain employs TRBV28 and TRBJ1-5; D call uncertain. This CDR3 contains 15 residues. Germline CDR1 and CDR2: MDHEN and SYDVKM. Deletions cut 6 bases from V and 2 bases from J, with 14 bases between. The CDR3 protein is CASRPLGLGNQPQHF. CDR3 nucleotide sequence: TGTGCCAGCAGACCTTTGGGTCTGGGCAATCAGCCCCAGCATTTT.

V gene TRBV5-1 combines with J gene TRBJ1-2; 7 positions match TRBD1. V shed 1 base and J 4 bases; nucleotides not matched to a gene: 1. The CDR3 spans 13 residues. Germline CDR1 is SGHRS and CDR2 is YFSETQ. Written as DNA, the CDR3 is TGCGCCAGCAGCTTGCGACAGGGCTATGGCTACACCTTC. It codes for CASSLRQGYGYTF.